What follows is one T cell receptor beta chain and its context. There is no known antigen for this receptor. No base qualities exist here, and no much larger clone lies one base off it. The cohort comprised fewer than 750 healthy bone marrow donors. At the time of sampling, every cohort member was nominally healthy, though immune exposures that went unrecorded were likely present. The donor tested CMV seronegative and was one of the 352 seronegative cohort members. Each donor provided a peripheral blood sample, and peripheral blood mononuclear cells were used for TCR beta sequencing. The Qiagen DNeasy Blood Extraction Kit was used to extract genomic DNA from the blood cell samples. The sample comes from a study of cytomegalovirus exposure and HLA in healthy donors (dated by TCRdb to about 2017). Turning to the overall study: An earlier analysis of approximately 550 of the donors reported about 250 Gb of sequence data and around 110 million unique TCR beta sequences from some 180 million T cells. An early release that covered fewer than 750 HLA-typed donors contained approximately 300 gigabases of sequencing data and approximately 85 million unique TCR sequences. Of the 300 to 500 genotyped donors, 80% to 90% were placed in the genetic ancestry cluster associated with self-reported Caucasian donors. The study aimed to test whether cataloging public T cell receptors could reveal signatures of past pathogen exposure. The T cell repertoires of several hundred subjects were profiled by immunosequencing and related to cytomegalovirus serostatus. Besides the first cohort of 500 to 700 subjects, a separate validation cohort made up of 120 different subjects was used. High-throughput TCR immunosequencing, statistical association of individual TCRs with disease status, and machine learning were combined to predict cytomegalovirus infection status. A later analysis re-analyzed previously published TCR beta repertoires from roughly 690 donors and added high-resolution HLA genotyping to study TCR occurrence patterns. Rather than drawing on any new phenotypic data, the later analysis identified candidate immune exposures from TCR beta sequences and the way those sequences occurred across donors. An earlier analysis of 500 to 650 of the donors applied high-throughput TCR beta sequencing to assess whether each TCR beta V gene segment acted as functional or pseudogenic. Donor age, sex, ethnicity and CMV serostatus were compiled alongside the repertoire data. In a later genetic analysis, genome-wide SNP genotypes for about three fifths of the roughly 670 donors were used, and that subset was treated as a discovery cohort. All discovery cohort repertoires had been generated using a single sequencing platform. Both class I and class II loci were covered by HLA typing, at four-digit resolution. Typing coverage varied by locus: roughly 629-640 donors for A, B, C, DRB1 and DQB1; 522 for DQA1; about 590 for DPA1; approximately 470 for DPB1. About 5 DR-DQ haplotypes were handled as single units for association and clustering, since linkage in the cohort was strong. Among roughly 370 genotyped donors of the cohort, an average of 235,054 unique TCR beta nucleotide sequences were sequenced per donor, approximately 20% of them non-productive. General conclusions and limits of the study: A later genetic analysis reported fewer N-insertions in productive TCRs among donors in an Asian-associated ancestry cluster than the roughly 700-donor mean. In a later analysis, HLA-associated TCR beta chains showed more clonal expansion and lower generation probabilities than non-associated chains that were equally common. Strong co-occurrence of HLA alleles, especially DR and DQ, made assigning TCR associations to individual alleles difficult. HLA typing was unavailable for some donors at each locus, so association tests used only the typed subset. The earlier analysis of around 600 of the donors excluded approximately 15 rarely observed V segments, including chromosome 9 orphons, because counts were too low. A few of the identified cytomegalovirus-associated TCR beta chains were confirmed in vitro to be specific for cytomegalovirus antigens. In a later analysis, TCR association rates were found to vary across HLA loci, with the most associated TCRs seen for DRB1 alleles and the fewest for HLA-C alleles. The cohort was sequenced for TCR beta chains only, and without alpha or paired-chain data the features that could be detected were limited. Roughly uniform sequencing depth across donors was assumed in presence/absence analyses, although this assumption may not hold. A cluster of highly shared sequence variants was judged likely to represent a technical artifact of the sequencing pipeline. A further reported finding was that TCR beta sequences accurately predicted the HLA-A and HLA-B alleles for most subjects in the first cohort. Several of the top co-occurrence clusters appeared to be linked to parvovirus B19, influenza, CMV and Epstein-Barr virus, according to a later analysis. Most TCR sequences were observed very rarely across donors, whereas some public TCRs were present in many individuals. The only immune exposure information available for the cohort was CMV serostatus. Because the 87-base-pair reads could not distinguish some IMGT-functional V segments, including TRBV6-2 and TRBV6-3, those segments were excluded. According to a later analysis, most CMV-associated TCR beta chains appeared to be HLA-restricted, and the HLA associations seemed to be driven largely by CMV exposure. It was suggested by the authors that the approach could potentially be generalized to other disease states and immunological phenotypes. In a later analysis, 15,000 to 20,000 TCR beta sequences were associated with specific HLA alleles at a false discovery rate of 0.05. V-gene and J-gene trimming of TCR beta chains was associated with a missense DCLRE1C variant in a later genetic analysis, and the association was replicated in an independent cohort. The study gave a list of under 200 TCR beta chains associated with cytomegalovirus. The classifier was reported to diagnose cytomegalovirus status with high specificity and sensitivity in both the original cohort and the validation cohort. In an earlier analysis of some 550 of the donors, most TCR beta V segments were observed in productive rearrangements about 90% or about 30% of the time, broadly matching IMGT annotations. Linkage disequilibrium might explain the correlated functional status among segregating V segments, but an unknown experimental factor could not be ruled out.

CDR1 SEHNR and CDR2 FQNEAQ are derived from the germline V gene (reference sequence). Including cysteine and phenylalanine, the CDR3 has 16 amino acids. Kept here is only the CDR3 DNA, which spans 48 bases and is read in frame from base 1. From V the trimming removes 5 bases and from J it removes 5 bases, while the gene matches leave 12 bases of the junction unaccounted for. Libraries were prepared through the immunoSEQ multiplex PCR assay. For the multiplex PCR, a mixture combining 60 forward primers for TCR Vbeta segments and 13 reverse primers for TCR Jbeta segments was used. Amplification of the CDR3 region of rearranged TCR beta genes was performed with a multiplex PCR assay on genomic DNA. Amplified TCR beta libraries were sequenced as 87-base-pair reads on the Illumina HiSeq System. The authors' analysis ran thus. In a later analysis, roughly 80 million unique TCR beta chains were counted across the roughly 700 repertoires, and around 10 million of these chains were shared by at least two donors. Raw reads were error-corrected and collapsed into unique sequences with a nearest-neighbor algorithm that merged closely related sequences to remove PCR and sequencing errors. CDR3 sequences were aligned to IMGT reference sequences to assign V, D and J gene segments. For a sequence to be retained, a match of at least six nucleotides to both a V gene segment and a J gene segment was required. Rearrangements were called productive when the CDR3 lacked stop codons and stayed in frame with V and J; all others were non-productive. Following IMGT convention, CDR3 was defined as the stretch from the second conserved V-encoded cysteine to the conserved J-encoded phenylalanine. In an earlier analysis of roughly 580 of the donors, sequences lacking an unambiguous match to a single V gene segment were excluded. In an earlier analysis of 450 to 750 of the donors, a V segment was called functional when productive rearrangements were above 56.7%, and segregating when the standard deviation between donors exceeded 5%. A statistical classification framework was developed to diagnose cytomegalovirus status using the catalog of TCR beta chain sequences. In a later analysis, V and J genes were assigned by comparing TCR nucleotide sequences against IMGT/GENE-DB human TR gene sequences. In a later analysis, CDR3 sequences and most-parsimonious VDJ recombination scenarios were assigned using the TCRdist pipeline. In a later analysis, each TCR beta chain was defined by its CDR3 amino acid sequence together with its V-gene family, and reads without a unique V-gene family were excluded. To address suspected cross-contamination and a sequencing artifact, a later analysis removed over 500 highly shared, low-generation-probability nucleotide sequences. In a later analysis, a clonal expansion index for each public chain was calculated from normalized within-repertoire ranks of inferred template counts. In a later analysis, generation probabilities were computed with a VDJ recombination model fitted to out-of-frame rearrangements, and the resulting probabilities were checked against IGoR. In a later analysis, TCR-TCR, TCR-HLA and TCR-CMV co-occurrence was scored with hypergeometric tests, and a repertoire-size bias correction was applied to TCR pairs. A later analysis estimated false discovery rates by permuting HLA or CMV assignments 20 times. In a later analysis, co-occurring TCRs were grouped using DBSCAN, with TCRdist sequence similarity added in when clustering inside HLA-allele-positive subsets. Co-occurrence clustering excluded repertoires with fewer than 30,000 or more than 120,000 public chains, plus five with anomalous nucleotide sharing. Imported from immuneACCESS, the table was reduced by TCRdb to in-frame sequences with V and J called. These copies leave out some clones; in studies compared against another copy, an unresolved V gene accounts for under half, and the cause of the remainder is not known. The DNA gave D and trimming, while V, J and clone size come from that table. A total of about 110,000 clones appear in this sample, 65% to 80% of them only once. More than 4% of the sample goes to the ten largest clones.

This receptor was taken from a male donor in good health and CMV-seronegative. The receptor chain draws on TRBV7-9 and TRBJ2-1; TRBD2 agrees with 7 junctional bases. Source material: PBMCs. The sequenced DNA: TGTGCCAGCAGCCCCCGCGGCGGGAGCATCCACAATGAGCAGTTCTTC. This yields the protein CASSPRGGSIHNEQFF.